Listed below are T cell receptor beta chains from one sample, sequenced in a study of T cells after posttransplantation cyclophosphamide. Clones were read by immunoSEQ multiplex PCR, and TCRdb kept only the in-frame ones, dropping some. The repertoire holds some 19,000 clones, 80% to 90% seen once, with under 2% in the top ten. The specimen comprised PBMCs, sampled approximately twelve months after allogeneic stem cell transplant with calcineurin inhibitor and methotrexate. The receptors stem from a female patient aged 30-39 years who received an allogeneic stem cell transplant from an unrelated donor, was CMV-positive, and had acute and chronic GVHD. Some T cells may be graft donor cells. Both conserved end residues are part of each CDR3. The D gene is left open where the match is weak. The size field is filled for only some rows; it gives once, few, many or a size class.

d_call: NA
clone_size: NA
j_call: TRBJ1-5
v_call: TRBV13
cdr3_aa: CASSLGAGQPNQPQHF
cdr3_nt: TGTGCCAGCAGCTTAGGGGCAGGACAGCCAAATCAGCCCCAGCATTTT

d_call: TRBD2
clone_size: NA
j_call: TRBJ2-1
v_call: TRBV18
cdr3_aa: CASSPGAGARQFF
cdr3_nt: TGTGCCAGCTCACCAGGGGCGGGAGCCCGGCAGTTCTTC

d_call: TRBD1
clone_size: NA
j_call: TRBJ1-2
v_call: TRBV2
cdr3_aa: CASRDRDYGYTF
cdr3_nt: TGTGCCAGCAGGGACAGGGACTATGGCTACACCTTC

d_call: TRBD2
clone_size: NA
j_call: TRBJ2-3
v_call: TRBV5-4
cdr3_aa: CASSGGEDTQYF
cdr3_nt: TGTGCCAGCAGCGGGGGGGAGGATACGCAGTATTTT

d_call: TRBD2
clone_size: NA
j_call: TRBJ2-1
v_call: TRBV5-1
cdr3_aa: CASSGTSESSYNEQFF
cdr3_nt: TGCGCCAGCAGCGGGACTAGTGAGAGCTCCTACAATGAGCAGTTCTTC

d_call: NA
clone_size: NA
j_call: TRBJ2-6
v_call: TRBV30
cdr3_aa: CAWSAGTSGANVLTF
cdr3_nt: TGTGCCTGGAGTGCCGGTACCTCTGGGGCCAACGTCCTGACTTTC

d_call: TRBD2
clone_size: NA
j_call: TRBJ2-5
v_call: TRBV12-5
cdr3_aa: CASAREGGGETQYF
cdr3_nt: TGTGCTAGTGCCCGGGAGGGGGGCGGGGAGACCCAGTACTTC

d_call: NA
clone_size: NA
j_call: TRBJ2-3
v_call: TRBV6-6
cdr3_aa: CASSYPAGSTDTQYF
cdr3_nt: TGTGCCAGCAGTTATCCCGCGGGGAGCACAGATACGCAGTATTTT

d_call: NA
clone_size: NA
j_call: TRBJ1-1
v_call: TRBV15
cdr3_aa: CATSRDLIGRGIGEAFF
cdr3_nt: TGTGCCACCAGCAGAGATCTTATTGGCAGGGGTATAGGAGAAGCTTTCTTT

d_call: TRBD2
clone_size: NA
j_call: TRBJ2-1
v_call: TRBV11-1
cdr3_aa: CASSSFTSGASEQFF
cdr3_nt: TGTGCCAGCAGCTCATTCACTAGCGGGGCTAGCGAGCAGTTCTTC

d_call: TRBD1
clone_size: NA
j_call: TRBJ1-2
v_call: TRBV19
cdr3_aa: CASMWWTGANGYTF
cdr3_nt: TGTGCCAGTATGTGGTGGACAGGGGCTAATGGCTACACCTTC

d_call: NA
clone_size: NA
j_call: TRBJ2-1
v_call: TRBV29-1
cdr3_aa: CSVEEPRYNEQFF
cdr3_nt: TGCAGCGTTGAAGAGCCGCGCTACAATGAGCAGTTCTTC

d_call: TRBD1
clone_size: NA
j_call: TRBJ2-1
v_call: TRBV5-1
cdr3_aa: CASSLVGQRSSYNEQFF
cdr3_nt: TGCGCCAGCAGCTTGGTGGGACAGCGAAGCTCCTACAATGAGCAGTTCTTC

d_call: TRBD2
clone_size: NA
j_call: TRBJ2-2
v_call: TRBV5-6
cdr3_aa: CASSPTSGSYTGELFF
cdr3_nt: TGTGCCAGCAGCCCTACTAGCGGGAGTTACACCGGGGAGCTGTTTTTT

d_call: TRBD1
clone_size: few
j_call: TRBJ1-5
v_call: TRBV10-3
cdr3_aa: CAIGRDRVFEPQHF
cdr3_nt: TGTGCCATTGGCCGGGACAGGGTTTTCGAGCCCCAGCATTTT

d_call: TRBD1
clone_size: NA
j_call: TRBJ1-2
v_call: TRBV6-1
cdr3_aa: CASSWGDRGYGYTF
cdr3_nt: TGTGCCAGCAGTTGGGGGGACAGAGGGTATGGCTACACCTTC

d_call: NA
clone_size: NA
j_call: TRBJ2-3
v_call: TRBV4-2
cdr3_aa: CASSTRGQPGLSQDTQYF
cdr3_nt: TGTGCCAGCAGCACTCGCGGACAACCGGGACTGTCCCAAGATACGCAGTATTTT

d_call: TRBD2
clone_size: NA
j_call: TRBJ2-1
v_call: TRBV5-1
cdr3_aa: CASSPGLAGVFDNEQFF
cdr3_nt: TGCGCCAGCAGCCCGGGACTAGCGGGAGTGTTTGACAATGAGCAGTTCTTC

d_call: TRBD2
clone_size: NA
j_call: TRBJ2-1
v_call: TRBV11-3
cdr3_aa: CASSARLATYNEQFF
cdr3_nt: TGTGCCAGCAGCGCCAGACTAGCGACTTACAATGAGCAGTTCTTC

d_call: TRBD1
clone_size: NA
j_call: TRBJ1-1
v_call: TRBV5-1
cdr3_aa: CASRTGGTTEAFF
cdr3_nt: TGCGCCAGCAGGACAGGGGGGACGACTGAAGCTTTCTTT

d_call: TRBD1
clone_size: NA
j_call: TRBJ2-5
v_call: TRBV19
cdr3_aa: CASSMGQGQETQYF
cdr3_nt: TGTGCCAGTAGTATGGGACAGGGTCAAGAGACCCAGTACTTC

d_call: NA
clone_size: NA
j_call: TRBJ2-1
v_call: TRBV19
cdr3_aa: CASSRRGTQYNEQFF
cdr3_nt: TGTGCCAGTAGTCGGCGTGGGACTCAGTACAATGAGCAGTTCTTC

d_call: TRBD1
clone_size: few
j_call: TRBJ1-1
v_call: TRBV7-9
cdr3_aa: CASSLTGGNTEAFF
cdr3_nt: TGTGCCAGCAGCCTAACAGGGGGGAACACTGAAGCTTTCTTT

d_call: TRBD1
clone_size: NA
j_call: TRBJ2-7
v_call: TRBV5-4
cdr3_aa: CASSTRGQGATPPEQYF
cdr3_nt: TGTGCCAGCAGCACAAGGGGGCAGGGAGCAACACCCCCCGAGCAGTACTTC

d_call: TRBD2
clone_size: NA
j_call: TRBJ2-5
v_call: TRBV4-1
cdr3_aa: CASSQEKASGRALEETQYF
cdr3_nt: TGCGCCAGCAGCCAAGAGAAGGCTAGCGGGAGGGCCCTCGAGGAGACCCAGTACTTC

d_call: NA
clone_size: NA
j_call: TRBJ2-3
v_call: TRBV10-3
cdr3_aa: CAITPGGPADTQYF
cdr3_nt: TGTGCCATAACCCCCGGGGGACCGGCGGATACGCAGTATTTT

d_call: NA
clone_size: NA
j_call: TRBJ1-3
v_call: TRBV9
cdr3_aa: CASSPSPLNSGNTIYF
cdr3_nt: TGTGCCAGCAGCCCCTCCCCACTGAACTCTGGAAACACCATATATTTT

d_call: TRBD2
clone_size: NA
j_call: TRBJ2-5
v_call: TRBV6-1
cdr3_aa: CASCSGAGEETQYF
cdr3_nt: TGTGCCAGCTGTAGCGGAGCGGGAGAAGAGACCCAGTACTTC

d_call: NA
clone_size: NA
j_call: TRBJ1-1
v_call: TRBV5-1
cdr3_aa: CASSLVPTGPKNTEAFF
cdr3_nt: TGCGCCAGCAGCTTGGTCCCGACAGGACCCAAGAACACTGAAGCTTTCTTT

d_call: TRBD1
clone_size: NA
j_call: TRBJ1-1
v_call: TRBV5-4
cdr3_aa: CASSDDRGLAFF
cdr3_nt: TGTGCCAGCAGCGATGACAGGGGGCTTGCTTTCTTT

d_call: TRBD2
clone_size: NA
j_call: TRBJ2-1
v_call: TRBV29-1
cdr3_aa: CSVEIFSTLAGGPFYNEQFF
cdr3_nt: TGCAGCGTTGAAATATTTTCAACGCTAGCGGGAGGGCCATTTTACAATGAGCAGTTCTTC

d_call: TRBD1
clone_size: NA
j_call: TRBJ2-7
v_call: TRBV27
cdr3_aa: CASSFRQGEEQYF
cdr3_nt: TGTGCCAGCAGTTTCCGACAGGGCGAAGAGCAGTACTTC

d_call: NA
clone_size: NA
j_call: TRBJ1-4
v_call: TRBV30
cdr3_aa: CAYKQGSATNEKLFF
cdr3_nt: TGTGCCTATAAGCAGGGGTCAGCAACTAATGAAAAACTGTTTTTT

d_call: NA
clone_size: NA
j_call: TRBJ2-2
v_call: TRBV20-1
cdr3_aa: CSAIDAGELFF
cdr3_nt: TGCAGTGCTATAGACGCCGGGGAGCTGTTTTTT

d_call: NA
clone_size: NA
j_call: TRBJ2-7
v_call: TRBV5-1
cdr3_aa: CASTAATYEQYF
cdr3_nt: TGCGCCAGCACGGCGGCCACCTACGAGCAGTACTTC

d_call: TRBD1
clone_size: once
j_call: TRBJ2-1
v_call: TRBV19
cdr3_aa: CASGQGVGNEQFF
cdr3_nt: TGTGCCAGTGGACAGGGGGTGGGTAATGAGCAGTTCTTC

d_call: NA
clone_size: NA
j_call: TRBJ2-5
v_call: TRBV9
cdr3_aa: CASRGEYRETQYF
cdr3_nt: TGTGCCAGCAGAGGGGAATACAGAGAGACCCAGTACTTC

d_call: NA
clone_size: NA
j_call: TRBJ2-2
v_call: TRBV6-5
cdr3_aa: CASSYTSPGELFF
cdr3_nt: TGTGCCAGCAGTTATACATCCCCCGGGGAGCTGTTTTTT

d_call: NA
clone_size: NA
j_call: TRBJ1-2
v_call: TRBV19
cdr3_aa: CASSILNYGYTF
cdr3_nt: TGTGCCAGTAGTATCCTAAATTATGGCTACACCTTC

d_call: TRBD1
clone_size: NA
j_call: TRBJ1-2
v_call: TRBV29-1
cdr3_aa: CSVEDGSDRGAPYGYTF
cdr3_nt: TGCAGCGTTGAAGATGGATCGGACAGGGGGGCCCCCTATGGCTACACCTTC

d_call: NA
clone_size: NA
j_call: TRBJ2-2
v_call: TRBV5-1
cdr3_aa: CASSSRDSTGELFF
cdr3_nt: TGCGCCAGCAGCTCCAGGGATAGCACCGGGGAGCTGTTTTTT

d_call: NA
clone_size: once
j_call: TRBJ1-3
v_call: TRBV6-5
cdr3_aa: CASSFGGGSGNTIYF
cdr3_nt: TGTGCCAGCAGTTTTGGGGGGGGGTCTGGAAACACCATATATTTT

d_call: NA
clone_size: NA
j_call: TRBJ1-3
v_call: TRBV19
cdr3_aa: CASSIGAGSGNTIYF
cdr3_nt: TGTGCCAGTAGTATTGGCGCAGGGTCTGGAAACACCATATATTTT

d_call: TRBD1
clone_size: NA
j_call: TRBJ1-1
v_call: TRBV7-6
cdr3_aa: CASSSTTGVNTEAFF
cdr3_nt: TGTGCCAGCAGCTCAACAACAGGGGTCAACACTGAAGCTTTCTTT

d_call: NA
clone_size: NA
j_call: TRBJ2-7
v_call: TRBV2
cdr3_aa: CASSEYYEQYF
cdr3_nt: TGTGCCAGCAGTGAGTACTACGAGCAGTACTTC

d_call: TRBD1
clone_size: few
j_call: TRBJ1-5
v_call: TRBV7-6
cdr3_aa: CASSALQGTSNQPQHF
cdr3_nt: TGTGCCAGCAGCGCATTACAGGGGACAAGCAATCAGCCCCAGCATTTT